Included here is one TCR beta chain sequence, with context. What it recognizes is unknown. The record originates from a study of cytomegalovirus exposure and HLA in healthy donors. CDR3 length: 14 residues. The germline gives CDR1 SGHRS, CDR2 YFSETQ. The V and J ends lost 0 bases and 1 base respectively, with 5 bases between them. Study-level points and caveats: In a later analysis, HLA-associated beta chains showed higher expansion and lower generation probabilities than comparable chains. Cytomegalovirus status, reportedly, was diagnosed with high specificity and sensitivity by the classifier. Prior analysis indicated that the majority of TCR beta V segments exhibited productivity approximately 90% or approximately 30% of the time.

Both 60 Vbeta primers and 13 Jbeta primers went into the PCR. Repertoires were generated with immunoSEQ multiplex PCR, while TCRdb's copy carries only in-frame clones and drops some. The repertoire holds fewer than 250,000 clones, with over 75% as singletons. The specimen was PBMCs. This sequence originates from a male donor in good health and CMV-seronegative. V usage is TRBV5-1 and J usage is TRBJ2-1; D is unclear. Written as DNA, the CDR3 is TGCGCCAGCAGCTTGGGTCAGTCCTACAATGAGCAGTTCTTC. Translated, it gives CASSLGQSYNEQFF. Supplemented by reference TRBV5-1 and TRBJ2-1, the full variable domain reads KAGVTQTPRYLIKTRGQQVTLSCSPISGHRSVSWYQQTPGQGLQFLFEYFSETQRNKGNFPGRFSGRQFSNSRSEMNVSTLELGDSALYLCASSLGQSYNEQFFGPGTRLTVL.